A selection of T cell receptor beta chains follows, all from one sample in a study of a mutant IDH1 vaccine in newly diagnosed glioma. Assay: immunoSEQ multiplex PCR; the TCRdb copy retains only in-frame clones and omits some. The sample yields approximately 38,000 clones, 80% to 90% seen once. These receptors' targets are unknown. The material sequenced was PBMCs, taken from a glioma patient whose treatment included an IDH1 peptide vaccine. The receptors stem from a man aged 40-49 years with glioma. The CDR3 runs from the conserved cysteine through the conserved F or W. D genes are given only for firm matches. Size tells how often a clone was seen (once, few, many) or the class of an expanded clone, and some rows leave it out.

v_gene: TRBV6-5; d_gene: NA; j_gene: TRBJ2-1; abundance: NA; CDR3aa: CASSYSTLGDEQFF; CDR3nt: TGTGCCAGCAGTTACTCGACCCTAGGCGATGAGCAGTTCTTC
v_gene: TRBV27; d_gene: NA; j_gene: TRBJ2-1; abundance: NA; CDR3aa: CASSLSRRKGLLFSYNEQFF; CDR3nt: TGTGCCAGCAGTTTATCCCGGAGGAAAGGGCTCCTCTTCTCCTACAATGAGCAGTTCTTC
v_gene: TRBV5-6; d_gene: NA; j_gene: TRBJ1-1; abundance: few; CDR3aa: CASSLDPFEAFF; CDR3nt: TGTGCCAGCAGCTTGGATCCTTTTGAAGCTTTCTTT
v_gene: TRBV19; d_gene: NA; j_gene: TRBJ2-7; abundance: once; CDR3aa: CASTAWGGSHEQYF; CDR3nt: TGTGCCAGTACGGCGTGGGGGGGCTCTCACGAGCAGTACTTC
v_gene: TRBV4-2; d_gene: TRBD1; j_gene: TRBJ2-3; abundance: NA; CDR3aa: CASSQADRADSKYF; CDR3nt: TGTGCCAGCAGCCAAGCCGACAGGGCGGACAGCAAGTATTTT
v_gene: TRBV25-1; d_gene: TRBD1; j_gene: TRBJ1-1; abundance: NA; CDR3aa: CASIYHPRTGGDTEAFF; CDR3nt: TGTGCCAGCATTTACCACCCTCGGACAGGGGGGGACACTGAAGCTTTCTTT
v_gene: TRBV6-5; d_gene: TRBD1; j_gene: TRBJ2-1; abundance: NA; CDR3aa: CASSYDRGGYNEQFF; CDR3nt: TGTGCCAGCAGTTACGACAGGGGGGGTTACAATGAGCAGTTCTTC
v_gene: TRBV4-3; d_gene: NA; j_gene: TRBJ2-3; abundance: NA; CDR3aa: CASSQDSSTDTQYF; CDR3nt: TGCGCCAGCAGCCAAGATTCTAGCACAGATACGCAGTATTTT
v_gene: TRBV28; d_gene: TRBD2; j_gene: TRBJ2-5; abundance: NA; CDR3aa: CASRSGGGKTQYF; CDR3nt: TGTGCCAGCAGGTCCGGGGGGGGGAAGACCCAGTACTTC
v_gene: TRBV10-3; d_gene: NA; j_gene: TRBJ2-7; abundance: NA; CDR3aa: CAISDLGWEQYF; CDR3nt: TGTGCCATCAGTGACTTAGGGTGGGAGCAGTACTTC
v_gene: TRBV4-2; d_gene: NA; j_gene: TRBJ2-5; abundance: NA; CDR3aa: CASSQDPGSVETQYF; CDR3nt: TGTGCCAGCAGCCAAGATCCGGGTAGCGTAGAGACCCAGTACTTC
v_gene: TRBV19; d_gene: TRBD1; j_gene: TRBJ2-3; abundance: NA; CDR3aa: CASLHRGLSDTQYF; CDR3nt: TGTGCCAGTCTCCACAGGGGGCTATCAGATACGCAGTATTTT
v_gene: TRBV2; d_gene: NA; j_gene: TRBJ1-4; abundance: NA; CDR3aa: CASSGGRNEKLFF; CDR3nt: TGTGCCAGCAGTGGGGGGCGTAATGAAAAACTGTTTTTT
v_gene: TRBV7-2; d_gene: TRBD1; j_gene: TRBJ2-7; abundance: NA; CDR3aa: CASSLRGDRGHYEQYF; CDR3nt: TGTGCCAGCAGCCTACGGGGGGACAGGGGTCACTACGAGCAGTACTTC
v_gene: TRBV19; d_gene: NA; j_gene: TRBJ2-1; abundance: NA; CDR3aa: CASSTLGSGEQFF; CDR3nt: TGTGCCAGTAGTACCCTGGGATCGGGGGAGCAGTTCTTC
v_gene: TRBV19; d_gene: NA; j_gene: TRBJ1-4; abundance: NA; CDR3aa: CASTTKRGVTNEKLFF; CDR3nt: TGTGCCAGTACAACAAAGCGGGGGGTAACTAATGAAAAACTGTTTTTT
v_gene: TRBV27; d_gene: TRBD1; j_gene: TRBJ2-7; abundance: NA; CDR3aa: CASSTHGQGSYEQYF; CDR3nt: TGTGCCAGCAGTACACACGGACAGGGCTCCTACGAGCAGTACTTC
v_gene: TRBV11-1; d_gene: NA; j_gene: TRBJ2-7; abundance: NA; CDR3aa: CASSLDLSGVSQYF; CDR3nt: TGTGCCAGCAGCTTGGACTTGTCGGGGGTTTCGCAGTACTTC
v_gene: TRBV18; d_gene: NA; j_gene: TRBJ2-5; abundance: NA; CDR3aa: CASSLRDGETQYF; CDR3nt: TGTGCCAGCTCACTCCGGGACGGGGAGACCCAGTACTTC
v_gene: TRBV6-6; d_gene: TRBD2; j_gene: TRBJ2-7; abundance: NA; CDR3aa: CASSGLAVSSYEQYF; CDR3nt: TGTGCCAGCAGTGGACTAGCGGTTAGCTCCTACGAGCAGTACTTC
v_gene: TRBV19; d_gene: TRBD2; j_gene: TRBJ2-7; abundance: once; CDR3aa: CASSTRTSANSYEQYF; CDR3nt: TGTGCCAGTAGTACCCGGACTAGCGCGAACTCCTACGAGCAGTACTTC
v_gene: TRBV27; d_gene: TRBD2; j_gene: TRBJ2-7; abundance: once; CDR3aa: CASRQWTSGRDEQYF; CDR3nt: TGTGCCAGCAGACAGTGGACTAGCGGGAGGGACGAGCAGTACTTC